This record covers a single T cell receptor beta chain. Original processing notes: Estimation of nucleated cell counts relied on the amplification of reference gene primers. Data came from immunoSEQ multiplex PCR; TCRdb stores just in-frame clones and leaves some out. V, J and clone size derive from that table, while D and trimming were established from the DNA sequence. This table holds 60,000 to 75,000 clones, just over 85% found once. This sample is drawn from a study of blood T cell repertoires in COVID-19. Whole-study context: Collection of acute and convalescent COVID-19 samples took place in the United States, Italy and Spain. PBMCs, B-cell-depleted T cells, or T cells provided the cDNA or gDNA that made up the material.

CDR3 size: 15 residues. The V and J ends lost 4 bases and 0 bases, in that order; junction bases with no gene match: 4. Germline V CDR1 and CDR2: SNHLY, FYNNEI. The material sequenced was peripheral blood. V usage is TRBV2 and J usage is TRBJ2-3; 7 positions match TRBD1. The receptor's source is a human donor in a cohort sampled during active COVID-19. The CDR3 nucleotides read TGTGCCAGCAGTGGACAGGGAATTAGCACAGATACGCAGTATTTT. Its translation is CASSGQGISTDTQYF. The variable domain in full, completed from reference TRBV2 and TRBJ2-3, reads EPEVTQTPSHQVTQMGQEVILRCVPISNHLYFYWYRQILGQKVEFLVSFYNNEISEKSEIFDDQFSVERPDGSNFTLKIRSTKLEDSAMYFCASSGQGISTDTQYFGPGTRLTVL.